Below, one T cell receptor beta chain is given with its context. The target antigen is unknown. Germline and junction disagree at one end, which may indicate a read error. The CDR3 sequence is 15 residues long. Germline V gene sequence: CDR1 MNHEY, CDR2 SVGEGT. Each CDR3 protein gets one entry after TCRdb re-called the 5' RACE reads with MiXCR. The sample has hundreds of thousands of distinct CDR3 sequences, 8.7% seen once; the top ten hold roughly 17%. The sample belongs to a study of T cells after yellow fever vaccination. Study observations and caveats: Booster samples showed a return of most primary-vaccination clones (roughly 95% CD4, about 87% CD8). Peak timing came faster in the weaker secondary response, day 5 versus 15.

This specimen was PBMCs, taken on the day of the first yellow fever vaccination. This chain connects TRBV6-2 or TRBV6-3 to TRBJ2-4, with 7 bases fitting TRBD1. This clonotype originated in a man younger than 35 who received the YFV17D yellow fever vaccine. CDR3 nucleotide sequence: TGTGCCAGCAGTACCCGGGACAGCCGAAGAAACACTCAGTACTTC. As protein: CASSTRDSRRNTQYF.